What follows is one T cell receptor beta chain and its context. Its antigen is as yet unknown. The table came from immunoSEQ multiplex PCR; TCRdb's copy has only in-frame clones and leaves some out. The sample yields more than 15,000 clones, roughly 84% seen once. The sample is drawn from a study of OX40 agonist ivuxolimab in advanced cancers. Study-wide background: Ivuxolimab is a fully human IgG2 antibody that activates OX40 (CD134). Each dose-escalation patient presented with hepatocellular carcinoma, melanoma, renal cell or head and neck cancer. General study findings and limits: Clonal expansion in partial responders at 0.1-3.0 mg/kg ranked among the lowest.

Germline trimming cut 4 bases from V and 6 bases from J; bases unmatched to any gene: 5. Germline V gene lookup returns CDR1 SGDLS and CDR2 YYNGEE. CDR3 length: 13 residues. The origin of this receptor is an adult with an advanced solid tumor such as melanoma, head and neck, liver or kidney cancer. Sequenced here: CD4+ or CD8+ T cells sorted from blood, sampled in a trial of the OX40 agonist ivuxolimab. The chain recombines TRBV9 with TRBJ2-7; the match to TRBD1 covers 9 bases. The CDR3 here is CASSRDRVAEQYF. As DNA, the CDR3 is TGTGCCAGCAGCCGGGACAGGGTGGCCGAGCAGTACTTC.